This entry lists 24 T cell receptor beta chains sequenced from one sample in a study of radiotherapy plus CTLA-4 blockade in lung cancer. Sequencing was performed with immunoSEQ multiplex PCR; in TCRdb, only in-frame clones are kept and a portion is missing. Counted here are tens of thousands of clones, less than 85% occurring once; the ten biggest clones make up 11%. The specimen was peripheral blood, collected from a patient treated with radiotherapy plus ipilimumab. All receptors derive from a human donor with non-small cell lung cancer who had stable disease on radiotherapy plus ipilimumab.

The chain couples TRBV6-1 to TRBJ1-1; D not certain. The CDR3 is 14 residues long. CDR1 MNHNS and CDR2 SASEGT come from the germline V gene. Trimming left V 8 bases short and J 3 bases short, with 16 bases between. The CDR3 DNA reads as TGTGCCAGCGGGGAGCCAGGACGCTACACTGAAGCTTTCTTT. Translating it yields CASGEPGRYTEAFF.

The chain uses TRBV4-3 and TRBJ2-3, with 8 positions matching TRBD2. The CDR3 is made up of 16 amino acids. Germline V lookup: CDR1 LGHNA, CDR2 YSLEER. Trimming cost V 0 bases and J 6 bases; bases outside gene matches: 8. CDR3 sequence: CASSQESAGAGDTQYF. The CDR3 DNA sequence: TGCGCCAGCAGCCAAGAGTCAGCGGGGGCGGGGGATACGCAGTATTTT.

The chain carries TRBV6-5 and TRBJ1-1; possibly TRBD1 for D (5 bases). The CDR3 covers 12 residues. V was cut by 8 bases and J by 5 bases, with 12 bases left in between. The germline CDR1 and CDR2 sequences are MNHEY and SVGAGI. DNA of the CDR3: TGTGCCAGCTTGTCGGGGGGGACTGAAGCTTTCTTT. Translated, it gives CASLSGGTEAFF.

The chain recombines TRBV4-1 with TRBJ2-5, with a weak D call TRBD1 (5 bases). The germline V gene encodes CDR1 MGHRA and CDR2 YSYEKL. The CDR3 has 17 residues. Trimming cost V 1 base and J 2 bases, with 17 bases left between them. The CDR3 here is CASSQVDMGLGQETQYF. The CDR3 coding sequence is TGCGCCAGCAGCCAAGTGGACATGGGTCTGGGACAAGAGACCCAGTACTTC.

The chain carries TRBV4-3 and TRBJ1-2; D is ambiguous. The V end lost 1 base, the J end lost 3 bases, and 12 bases lay between the germline ends. The CDR3 is made up of 15 amino acids. Germline assignment: CDR1 LGHNA and CDR2 YSLEER. CDR3 sequence: CASSQGPTADYGYTF. The CDR3 DNA follows: TGCGCCAGCAGCCAAGGGCCAACTGCGGACTATGGCTACACCTTC.

The CDR3 coding sequence is TGTGCCAGCAGCTCCCAGACAGGGACCTATGGCTACACCTTC. This translates into CASSSQTGTYGYTF. J is TRBJ1-2 and V is TRBV11-2; the match to TRBD1 covers 7 bases. Germline V CDR1 and CDR2: SGHAT, FQNNGV. The CDR3 spans 14 residues. Losses at the gene ends were 4 bases for V and 4 bases for J; bases not matched to a gene: 6. The full variable domain, its missing parts supplied by reference TRBV11-2 and TRBJ1-2, is EAGVAQSPRYKIIEKRQSVAFWCNPISGHATLYWYQQILGQGPKLLIQFQNNGVVDDSQLPKDRFSAERLKGVDSTLKIQPAKLEDSAVYLCASSSQTGTYGYTFGSGTRLTVV.

About this clone: Other DNA sequences from this sample encode an identical CDR3 as well. The rearrangement uses TRBV15 and TRBJ2-2; TRBD2 aligns across 11 bases. The CDR3 runs to 15 residues. The V segment lost 9 bases and the J segment 0 bases; nucleotides outside the gene matches: 3. The germline V gene encodes CDR1 LNHNV and CDR2 YYDKDF (reference sequence). DNA for the CDR3: TGTGCCACAAGTAGCGGGGGGGCGAACACCGGGGAGCTGTTTTTT. This translates into CATSSGGANTGELFF.

The chain joins TRBV6-8 to TRBJ1-1; no definite D call. The CDR3 consists of 14 residues. V was cut by 4 bases and J by 1 base, with 10 bases left in between. Germline CDR1 and CDR2: MNHGY and SAAAGT. The CDR3 DNA follows: TGTGCCAGCAGTTGGGAGGACGGGAACACTGAAGCTTTCTTT. This sequence encodes CASSWEDGNTEAFF.

The gene calls are TRBV19 and TRBJ2-2; TRBD1 might be the D (5 bases). V gave up 5 bases and J gave up 6 bases, with 13 bases separating them. The CDR3 contains 14 residues. The germline CDR1 and CDR2 sequences are LNHDA and SQIVND (reference sequence). The CDR3 sequence is CASSQKGYSGELFF. CDR3 in DNA: TGTGCCAGTAGTCAAAAGGGGTATTCCGGGGAGCTGTTTTTT.

The chain is built from TRBV6-6 and TRBJ1-3; TRBD1 matches 7 bases. Unmatched junction bases numbered 5, after V lost 5 bases and J lost 7 bases. From germline, CDR1 is MNHNY and CDR2 SVGAGI (reference sequence). CDR3 length: 13 residues. Here the CDR3 DNA reads TGTGCCAGCAGTACTACAGGGGTTAACACCATATATTTT. This codes for CASSTTGVNTIYF.

CDR3 nucleotide sequence: TGTGCCAGCAGTCCTGGTCGGGGCCCCTCCTACGAGCAGTACTTC. Its translation is CASSPGRGPSYEQYF. The rearrangement joins TRBV13 to TRBJ2-7, with D perhaps being TRBD1 or TRBD2 (5 bases each). V shed 6 bases and J shed 0 bases, with 15 bases lying between them. Germline V lookup: CDR1 PRHDT, CDR2 FYEKMQ (reference sequence). The CDR3 is 15 amino acids.

The chain recombines TRBV18 with TRBJ1-5; D is undetermined. Per germline, CDR1 KGHSH and CDR2 LQKENI. Trimming took 3 bases from V and 0 from J, leaving 6 bases between them. This CDR3 contains 14 residues. CDR3 loop: CASSPESSNQPQHF. DNA of the CDR3: TGTGCCAGCTCACCGGAGAGTAGCAATCAGCCCCAGCATTTT. The variable domain in full, completed from reference TRBV18 and TRBJ1-5, reads NAGVMQNPRHLVRRRGQEARLRCSPMKGHSHVYWYRQLPEEGLKFMVYLQKENIIDESGMPKERFSAEFPKEGPSILRIQQVVRGDSAAYFCASSPESSNQPQHFGDGTRLSIL.

This clone came up many times. This sequence joins TRBV29-1 and TRBJ1-1; TRBD1 matches at 8 bases. V dropped 1 base and J dropped 3; count of bases not matched to a gene: 4. Germline V gene lookup returns CDR1 SQVTM and CDR2 ANQGSEA. This CDR3 is 14 amino acids long. The CDR3 loop reads CSVEVGQDYTEAFF. CDR3 nucleotides: TGCAGCGTTGAAGTGGGACAGGATTACACTGAAGCTTTCTTT.

This rearrangement joins TRBV5-8 to TRBJ1-5; a weak D match, TRBD1 (5 bases). The CDR3 has 20 amino acids. Looked up from germline, CDR1 is SGHTS and CDR2 is YDEGEE. V was cut by 0 bases and J by 3 bases, with 25 bases left in between. CDR3 DNA: TGTGCCAGCAGCTTGGGCTCTAGGGGCGGACTCGGGGGGGACAATCAGCCCCAGCATTTT. It specifies CASSLGSRGGLGGDNQPQHF.

This chain uses TRBV19 with TRBJ1-3; D unclear. Trimming stripped 1 base from V and 1 base from J, with 5 bases between. The length of the CDR3 is 14 residues. Germline loops: CDR1 LNHDA, CDR2 SQIVND (reference sequence). This CDR3 is CASSIGYSGNTIYF. Here the CDR3 DNA reads TGTGCCAGTAGTATAGGTTATTCTGGAAACACCATATATTTT.

The rearrangement uses TRBV27 and TRBJ1-5; 10 bases are shared with TRBD1. The CDR3 spans 18 residues. Germline CDR1 and CDR2: MNHEY and SMNVEV (reference sequence). Trimming took 5 bases from V and 6 from J; bases not matched to a gene: 16. The CDR3 DNA follows: TGTGCCAGCAGTCCTTCAGGGGGGACAGGGGTTCTTAGTCAGCCCCAGCATTTT. Translated, it gives CASSPSGGTGVLSQPQHF.

This clone was observed a single time. The chain links TRBV6-5 to TRBJ2-5, with TRBD1 identical over 8 bases. With 4 bases clipped from V and 4 bases from J, the junction kept 5 bases outside the gene matches. The CDR3 is 14 amino acids. Germline values: CDR1 MNHEY, CDR2 SVGAGI. In DNA form, the CDR3 reads TGTGCCAGCAGTTTCACCAGGGGGCGAGAGACCCAGTACTTC. It translates to CASSFTRGRETQYF.

The chain carries TRBV6-1 and TRBJ2-3; 7 bases are shared with TRBD2. J lost 6 bases, V lost 4 bases, and 25 bases had no gene match. The CDR3 sequence is 20 residues long. Germline V gene sequence: CDR1 MNHNS, CDR2 SASEGT. Here the CDR3 reads CASSVRRGSGALSHSDTQYF. The CDR3 DNA reads TGTGCCAGCAGTGTTAGGAGAGGGAGCGGGGCCCTTAGTCATTCGGATACGCAGTATTTT.

This chain's CDR3 is CASRSHGTSYEQYF. CDR3 nucleotide sequence: TGCGCCAGCAGATCCCACGGGACCTCCTACGAGCAGTACTTC. The chain uses TRBV5-1 and TRBJ2-5; D tentatively fits TRBD1 or TRBD2 (5 bases each). The J call may be in error: the DNA end matches TRBJ2-7 better. This CDR3 is 14 amino acids long. Germline V gene data show CDR1 as SGHRS and CDR2 as YFSETQ.

The chain uses TRBV6-1 and TRBJ2-7, with a weak D call TRBD1 (5 bases). The germline V gene has CDR1 MNHNS and CDR2 SASEGT. This CDR3 region has 13 residues. V was shortened by 6 bases and J by 3 bases, with 12 bases between the two germline ends. CDR3 sequence (DNA): TGTGCCAGCAGACGCCTGACAGTCTACGAGCAGTACTTC. Translating gives CASRRLTVYEQYF.

The chain joins TRBV27 to TRBJ2-7, with TRBD1 matching over 7 bases. CDR1 and CDR2 from the germline V gene are MNHEY and SMNVEV (reference sequence). The CDR3 contains 15 residues. V lost 2 bases to trimming and J lost 5 bases; unmatched junction nucleotides: 9. CDR3 protein: CASSLSVTGNHEQYV. CDR3 coding DNA: TGTGCCAGCAGTTTAAGCGTGACAGGGAACCACGAGCAGTACGTC.

The V call is TRBV28, the J call TRBJ2-7; D is ambiguous. Per germline, CDR1 MDHEN and CDR2 SYDVKM. With 2 bases removed from V and 5 bases from J, the gap between germline ends came to 7 bases. This CDR3 spans 12 amino acids. CDR3 DNA sequence: TGTGCCAGCAGTTTAGGACGCGACGAGCAGTACGTC. Translation gives CASSLGRDEQYV.

The chain carries TRBV5-1 and TRBJ1-2; TRBD1 aligns across 9 bases. V dropped 2 bases and J dropped 12; count of bases not matched to a gene: 14. Germline CDR1 and CDR2: SGHRS and YFSETQ. The CDR3 extends over 15 amino acids. CDR3 coding DNA: TGCGCCAGCAGCTTAGACCCGGGACAGGGAAAGGTAGACACCTTC. It specifies CASSLDPGQGKVDTF.

This clone was observed a handful of times. This chain uses TRBV6-5 with TRBJ1-5; possible D gene TRBD1, 5 bases. The CDR3 loop spans 14 amino acids. The germline gives CDR1 MNHEY, CDR2 SVGAGI. The V gene lost 5 bases and the J gene lost 5 bases, with 13 bases spanning the gap. CDR3 sequence (DNA): TGTGCCAGCAGTGAAGGGACTCCTTATCAGCCCCAGCATTTT. Translating gives CASSEGTPYQPQHF.